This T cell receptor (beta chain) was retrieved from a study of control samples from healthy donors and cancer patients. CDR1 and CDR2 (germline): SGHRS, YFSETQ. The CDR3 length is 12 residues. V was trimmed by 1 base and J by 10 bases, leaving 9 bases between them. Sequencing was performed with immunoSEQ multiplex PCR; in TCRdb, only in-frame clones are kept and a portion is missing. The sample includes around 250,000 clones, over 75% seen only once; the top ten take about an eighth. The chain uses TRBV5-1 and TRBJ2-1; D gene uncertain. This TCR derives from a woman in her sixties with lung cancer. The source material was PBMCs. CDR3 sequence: CASSLPPGEQFF. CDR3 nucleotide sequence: TGCGCCAGCAGCTTGCCCCCTGGGGAGCAGTTCTTC.